This T cell receptor beta chain was recorded in a study of monozygotic twins with inflammatory bowel disease. CDR1 SGHTA and CDR2 FQGTGA come from the germline V gene. The CDR3 length is 14 residues. TCRdb reprocessed the 5' RACE reads and stores each CDR3 protein as one record, lacking DNA. The sample has approximately 110,000 distinct CDR3 sequences; the top ten hold around 12%. The sequencing input was blood. The V gene is TRBV7-3, the J gene TRBJ2-2; TCRdb's D call, TRBD1, is unchecked because there is no DNA. The sequence was obtained from a human donor with ulcerative colitis or Crohn's disease, or a healthy co-twin of an affected twin (not recorded which). The CDR3 here is CASSLGGRTGELFF.